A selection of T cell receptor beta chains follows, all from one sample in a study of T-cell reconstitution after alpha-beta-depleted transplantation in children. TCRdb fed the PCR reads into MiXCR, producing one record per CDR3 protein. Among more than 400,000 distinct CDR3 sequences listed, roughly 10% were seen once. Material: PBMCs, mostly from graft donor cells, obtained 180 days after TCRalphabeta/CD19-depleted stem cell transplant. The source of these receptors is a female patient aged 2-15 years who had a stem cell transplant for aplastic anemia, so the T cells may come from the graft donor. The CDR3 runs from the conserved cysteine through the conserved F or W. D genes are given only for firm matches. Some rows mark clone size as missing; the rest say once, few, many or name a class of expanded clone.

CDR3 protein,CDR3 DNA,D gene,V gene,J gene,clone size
CASSSIAGGPHTQYF,TGTGCCAGCAGTTCGATTGCGGGAGGGCCTCATACGCAGTATTTT,TRBD2,TRBV27,TRBJ2-3,NA
CATSAGDRPRNQPQHF,TGTGCCACCAGTGCAGGGGACAGGCCCCGTAATCAGCCCCAGCATTTT,TRBD1,TRBV24-1,TRBJ1-5,NA
CSVTGRGNEKLFF,TGCAGCGTGACCGGGAGAGGGAATGAAAAACTGTTTTTT,NA,TRBV29-1,TRBJ1-4,few
CASSYAGITYEQYF,TGTGCCAGCAGTTACGCCGGGATCACCTACGAGCAGTACTTC,NA,TRBV6-5,TRBJ2-7,few
CASSRRVAQGARQPQHF,TGTGCCAGCAGCCGGCGCGTGGCACAGGGGGCCCGTCAGCCCCAGCATTTT,TRBD1,TRBV7-8,TRBJ1-5,NA
CASTLYLGDEQFF,TGTGCCAGCACCCTGTACCTAGGGGATGAGCAGTTCTTC,NA,TRBV6-1,TRBJ2-1,NA
CASSLGAYTEAFF,TGTGCCAGCAGTTTGGGGGCCTACACTGAAGCTTTCTTT,NA,TRBV12-3/TRBV12-4,TRBJ1-1,many
CSASSGGRTEAFF,TGCAGTGCTAGCTCCGGGGGCCGAACTGAAGCTTTCTTT,NA,TRBV20-1,TRBJ1-1,NA
CAISGGVSYEQYF,TGTGCCATCAGTGGGGGCGTCTCCTACGAGCAGTACTTC,NA,TRBV10-3,TRBJ2-7,many
CASSLIDRGGQETQYF,TGTGCCAGCAGCTTAATCGACAGGGGCGGGCAAGAGACCCAGTACTTC,TRBD1,TRBV7-9,TRBJ2-5,NA
CASSLEVLAVSYEQYF,TGTGCCAGCAGTTTAGAAGTACTAGCGGTATCCTACGAGCAGTACTTC,TRBD2,TRBV12-3/TRBV12-4,TRBJ2-7,few
CSVLYRASDEQFF,TGCAGCGTTTTGTACAGGGCCTCTGATGAGCAGTTCTTC,NA,TRBV29-1,TRBJ2-1,NA
CASSDTSGAYNEQFF,TGTGCCAGCTCAGACACTAGCGGGGCATACAATGAGCAGTTCTTC,TRBD2,TRBV18,TRBJ2-1,few
CSARLVAEQFF,TGCAGTGCTCGACTAGTTGCTGAGCAGTTCTTC,NA,TRBV20-1,TRBJ2-1,NA
CASRTAGVEQYF,TGTGCCAGCAGGACTGCGGGGGTCGAGCAGTACTTC,TRBD2,TRBV28,TRBJ2-7,NA
CASSRLAGGVVAKNIQYF,TGTGCCAGCAGCCGACTAGCGGGAGGTGTGGTAGCCAAAAACATTCAGTACTTC,TRBD2,TRBV11-2,TRBJ2-4,NA
CASSKIQETQYF,TGTGCCAGCAGCAAAATCCAAGAGACCCAGTACTTC,NA,TRBV7-7,TRBJ2-5,NA
CASSLESTYEQYF,TGCGCCAGCAGCTTAGAAAGCACCTACGAGCAGTACTTC,NA,TRBV5-1,TRBJ2-7,few
CASSQTSGDSYEQYF,TGTGCCAGCAGCCAAACTAGCGGGGACTCCTACGAGCAGTACTTC,TRBD2,TRBV7-2,TRBJ2-7,few
CSVGIAGGDNQPQHF,TGCAGCGTTGGAATCGCAGGGGGAGACAATCAGCCCCAGCATTTT,TRBD1,TRBV29-1,TRBJ1-5,NA
CASSSLATYLGTYEQYF,TGTGCCAGCTCATCGTTGGCGACGTACCTCGGGACTTACGAGCAGTACTTC,NA,TRBV18,TRBJ2-7,NA
CASSRTGNQPQHF,TGTGCCAGCAGTCGGACAGGAAATCAGCCCCAGCATTTT,TRBD1,TRBV5-6,TRBJ1-5,many
CASSQDRFRGSTDTQYF,TGCGCCAGCAGCCAAGATCGATTCAGGGGTAGCACAGATACGCAGTATTTT,NA,TRBV4-3,TRBJ2-3,few
CASSETSGSHNEQFF,TGCGCCAGCAGCGAGACTAGCGGGAGCCACAATGAGCAGTTCTTC,TRBD2,TRBV5-1,TRBJ2-1,many
CASSPIRVQETQYF,TGTGCCAGCAGCCCGATAAGAGTGCAAGAGACCCAGTACTTC,NA,TRBV7-6,TRBJ2-5,NA
CSALDPNTEAFF,TGCAGCGCTCTGGATCCGAACACTGAAGCTTTCTTT,NA,TRBV29-1,TRBJ1-1,NA
CASSWRTSSSTDTQYF,TGTGCCAGCAGTTGGAGGACTAGCTCTAGCACAGATACGCAGTATTTT,TRBD2,TRBV12-3/TRBV12-4,TRBJ2-3,few
CASSFPLGDTANRVYEQYF,TGTGCCAGCAGCTTTCCCCTTGGGGACACGGCTAATCGGGTCTACGAGCAGTACTTC,NA,TRBV2,TRBJ2-7,few
CASSYGHDLAGELFF,TGTGCCAGCAGTTACGGGCACGATTTAGCCGGGGAGCTGTTTTTT,NA,TRBV6-5,TRBJ2-2,many
CASRGRYTIYF,TGTGCCAGCAGAGGCCGATACACCATATATTTT,NA,TRBV6-1,TRBJ1-3,NA
CSVELAGSSYEQYF,TGCAGCGTCGAACTAGCGGGGAGCTCCTACGAGCAGTACTTC,TRBD2,TRBV29-1,TRBJ2-7,NA
CASSSSRREGTDTQYF,TGTGCCAGCAGCTCAAGTAGGAGAGAGGGCACAGATACGCAGTATTTT,NA,TRBV7-6,TRBJ2-3,few
CASSETGGSEKLFF,TGTGCCAGCAGCGAGACAGGGGGGTCGGAAAAACTGTTTTTT,TRBD1,TRBV7-8,TRBJ1-4,NA
CASSLKTGTSGTDTQYF,TGTGCCAGCAGTTTAAAAACCGGGACTAGCGGCACAGATACGCAGTATTTT,TRBD2,TRBV12-3/TRBV12-4,TRBJ2-3,few
CASEKGGSYNEQFF,TGTGCCAGCGAGAAAGGGGGCTCCTACAATGAGCAGTTCTTC,NA,TRBV2,TRBJ2-1,NA
CSARDPRPSEAFF,TGCAGTGCTAGAGACCCCAGGCCTTCTGAAGCTTTCTTT,NA,TRBV20-1,TRBJ1-1,NA
CSVSRDYTDTQYF,TGCAGCGTGAGCCGGGATTACACAGATACGCAGTATTTT,NA,TRBV29-1,TRBJ2-3,few
CASSWAGGSNQPQHF,TGTGCCAGCAGCTGGGCAGGGGGAAGCAATCAGCCCCAGCATTTT,TRBD1,TRBV7-2,TRBJ1-5,many
CSVEGQPQHF,TGCAGCGTTGAAGGTCAGCCCCAGCATTTT,NA,TRBV29-1,TRBJ1-5,few
CASSIRDGYNSPLHF,TGTGCCAGCAGCATCCGGGACGGTTATAATTCACCCCTCCACTTT,NA,TRBV7-2,TRBJ1-6,few
CSARGPILGTGELFF,TGCAGTGCTAGGGGACCCATCTTAGGCACCGGGGAGCTGTTTTTT,NA,TRBV20-1,TRBJ2-2,NA
CASSGEEDTQYF,TGTGCCAGCAGTGGGGAGGAAGATACGCAGTATTTT,NA,TRBV7-9,TRBJ2-3,NA
CASRLTRGQGQHF,TGTGCCAGCAGACTCACCAGGGGGCAGGGCCAGCATTTT,TRBD1,TRBV6-2/TRBV6-3,TRBJ1-5,few
CSGAKIWNTEAFF,TGCAGCGGGGCCAAAATTTGGAACACTGAAGCTTTCTTT,NA,TRBV29-1,TRBJ1-1,few
CSANRDPYGYTF,TGCAGTGCTAACAGGGATCCCTATGGCTACACCTTC,NA,TRBV20-1,TRBJ1-2,many